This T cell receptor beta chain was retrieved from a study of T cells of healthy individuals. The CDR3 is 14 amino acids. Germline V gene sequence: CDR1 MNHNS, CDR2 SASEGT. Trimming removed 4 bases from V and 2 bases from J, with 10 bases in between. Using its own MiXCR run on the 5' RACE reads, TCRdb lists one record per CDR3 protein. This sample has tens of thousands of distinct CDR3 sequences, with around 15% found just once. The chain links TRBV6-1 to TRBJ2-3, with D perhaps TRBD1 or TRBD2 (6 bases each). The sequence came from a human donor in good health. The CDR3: CASSGGAFTDTQYF. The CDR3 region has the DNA TGTGCCAGCAGTGGGGGGGCTTTCACAGATACGCAGTATTTT.